The 29 T cell receptor beta chains below were found in one sample sequenced in a study of Graves' ophthalmopathy and Graves' hyperthyroidism. Amplification from RNA transcripts yielded the TCR beta CDR3 regions. The first-round RT-PCR employed HTBI primers together with the Qiagen OneStep RT-PCR kit. A multiplex PCR was then performed as the second round. MiXCR, applied by TCRdb to the multiplex PCR reads, yields one record per CDR3 protein. The sample yields some 390,000 distinct CDR3 sequences, 15% to 20% seen once. Material for sequencing was peripheral blood. The receptors were sampled from a woman aged 18-29 years with Graves' ophthalmopathy.

At least ten counts were recorded for this clonotype. This chain uses TRBV6-2 or TRBV6-3 with TRBJ1-5; 8 bases agree with TRBD1. The germline V gene has CDR1 MNHEY and CDR2 SVGEGT. The CDR3 totals 15 residues. The V gene end was trimmed by 6 bases and the J gene end by 4 bases; junction bases not matched to a gene: 8. CDR3 DNA sequence: TGTGCCAGCAGAAATGGACAGGGCCATAATCAGCCCCAGCATTTT. Its translation is CASRNGQGHNQPQHF.

This clonotype was counted ten times or more. The genes are TRBV12-3 or TRBV12-4 and TRBJ1-1; TRBD1 matches at 7 bases. CDR3 length: 14 residues. V shed 6 bases, J shed 6 bases, and the junction held 10 bases outside the gene matches. The CDR3 region is CASRPRDSRAEAFF. CDR3 nucleotide sequence: TGTGCCAGCAGACCGAGGGACAGCAGGGCTGAAGCTTTCTTT.

This clonotype was detected ten times or more. V is TRBV6-1 and J is TRBJ2-7; D is possibly TRBD2 (6 bases). The germline V gene encodes CDR1 MNHNS and CDR2 SASEGT. V was shortened by 5 bases and J by 12 bases, with 11 bases between the two germline ends. The CDR3 sequence is 10 residues long. CDR3 loop: CASSSGALYF. The CDR3 DNA sequence: TGTGCCAGCAGTTCGGGAGCCCTGTACTTC.

The table lists this clonotype with many counts. The chain links TRBV5-1 to TRBJ1-1; 9 bases are a match to TRBD1. The V and J ends lost 1 base and 5 bases, in that order; junction bases with no gene match: 3. The CDR3 runs 14 residues. The germline gives CDR1 SGHRS, CDR2 YFSETQ. The CDR3 loop reads CASSLMGTGTEAFF. Written as DNA, the CDR3 is TGCGCCAGCAGCTTGATGGGGACAGGGACTGAAGCTTTCTTT.

The sample holds many counts of this clonotype. V usage is TRBV28 and J usage is TRBJ1-1, with D possibly being TRBD1 (6 bases). V shed 5 bases and J shed 3 bases, with 16 bases lying between them. The CDR3 contains 15 residues. Germline V gene sequence: CDR1 MDHEN, CDR2 SYDVKM. CDR3 sequence (DNA): TGTGCCAGCAGTCCATGGGGCCCAGGGGACACTGAAGCTTTCTTT. It yields the protein CASSPWGPGDTEAFF. Combining the CDR3 with reference TRBV28 and TRBJ1-1 gives the whole variable domain DVKVTQSSRYLVKRTGEKVFLECVQDMDHENMFWYRQDPGLGLRLIYFSYDVKMKEKGDIPEGYSVSREKKERFSLILESASTNQTSMYLCASSPWGPGDTEAFFGQGTRLTVV.

This clonotype was found a few times. The V and J genes are TRBV14 and TRBJ2-4; D call uncertain. The germline V gene encodes CDR1 SGHDN and CDR2 FVKESK. Trimming left V 4 bases short and J 0 bases short, with 13 bases between. This CDR3 has 16 residues. The CDR3 bases are TGTGCCAGCAGCCCAATAAATCCCTTAGCCAAAAACATTCAGTACTTC. It translates to CASSPINPLAKNIQYF. Full variable domain (remainder filled in from reference TRBV14 and TRBJ2-4): EAGVTQFPSHSVIEKGQTVTLRCDPISGHDNLYWYRRVMGKEIKFLLHFVKESKQDESGMPNNRFLAERTGGTYSTLKVQPAELEDSGVYFCASSPINPLAKNIQYFGAGTRLSVL.

This clonotype was seen ten or more times. This chain connects TRBV19 to TRBJ1-2, with 7 bases identical to TRBD1. Trimming removed 7 bases from V and 4 bases from J; junction bases left unmatched: 9. Germline V gene data show CDR1 as LNHDA and CDR2 as SQIVND (reference sequence). This CDR3 is built from 14 residues. This CDR3 reads CASTKPRDSYGYTF. The DNA for the CDR3 is TGTGCCAGTACCAAGCCCCGGGACAGCTATGGCTACACCTTC.

This clonotype was seen many times. This chain uses TRBV20-1 with TRBJ1-2, with D unclear. The V end lost 0 bases, the J end lost 2 bases, and 16 bases lay between the germline ends. The CDR3 totals 16 residues. Germline CDR1 and CDR2: DFQATT and SNEGSKA (reference sequence). In DNA form, the CDR3 reads TGCAGTGCTAGAGATCGCCGGGAGGTCGGCAACTATGGCTACACCTTC. Encoded protein: CSARDRREVGNYGYTF.

J is TRBJ1-2 and V is TRBV12-3 or TRBV12-4; TRBD1 might be the D (6 bases). The CDR3 sequence is 15 residues long. V was clipped by 4 bases and J by 8 bases, with 20 bases between them. CDR3 region: CASSSSRGRQRGYTF. The CDR3 nucleotides read TGTGCCAGCAGTTCCTCCAGGGGACGTCAGAGGGGCTACACCTTC.

Details on this clonotype: At one of its ends the junction is not consistent with the germline gene, which may arise from a read error. The rearrangement uses TRBV11-2 and TRBJ2-2; D may be TRBD2 (8 bases). Germline assignment: CDR1 SGHAT and CDR2 FQNNGV. The CDR3 runs to 17 residues. The CDR3 is CASSSSGGQLGTGEPFF. CDR3 sequence (DNA): TGTGCCAGCAGCTCCAGCGGGGGACAGCTTGGCACCGGGGAGCCGTTTTTT.

This clonotype occurred many times. This sequence joins TRBV30 and TRBJ1-1, with D uncertain. The CDR3 has 14 amino acids. The germline V gene has CDR1 GTSNPN and CDR2 SVGIG (reference sequence). Trimming removed 4 bases from V and 0 bases from J, with 12 bases in between. CDR3 sequence: CAWIGETVNTEAFF. The CDR3 DNA reads as TGTGCCTGGATTGGGGAGACCGTGAACACTGAAGCTTTCTTT.

This clonotype has a count of ten or more. In nucleotides, the CDR3 is TGCAGCGTTGGAGGGACTAGCGGGATTGCTAAGCAGTACTTC. Translating it yields CSVGGTSGIAKQYF. The chain links TRBV29-1 to TRBJ2-7; TRBD2 agrees at 13 bases. Germline assignment: CDR1 SQVTM and CDR2 ANQGSEA. V was clipped by 4 bases and J by 8 bases; unmatched bases: 8. The CDR3 runs to 14 residues.

This rearrangement joins TRBV12-3 or TRBV12-4 to TRBJ2-5; D remains unclear. Trimming removed 7 bases from V and 5 bases from J, with 11 bases in between. The CDR3 runs 12 residues. CDR3 protein: CASNKGWETQYF. As DNA, the CDR3 is TGTGCCAGCAACAAAGGGTGGGAGACCCAGTACTTC.

This clonotype was recorded at least ten times. This chain links TRBV6-6 with TRBJ2-7; no clear D. Germline V gene sequence: CDR1 MNHNY, CDR2 SVGAGI (reference sequence). The CDR3 is 12 amino acids. Trimming left V 2 bases short and J 6 bases short, with 8 bases between. This chain's CDR3 is CASSYAHREQYF. DNA of the CDR3: TGTGCCAGCAGTTACGCGCATCGCGAGCAGTACTTC.

This clonotype was recorded many times. The chain is built from TRBV6-5 and TRBJ2-7; unclear D gene. Deletions cut 4 bases from V and 4 bases from J, with 11 bases between. Germline assignment: CDR1 MNHEY and CDR2 SVGAGI. The CDR3 sequence is 13 residues long. CDR3 in DNA: TGTGCCAGCAGTTTCGGGTGGGGATACGAGCAGTACTTC. Translation: CASSFGWGYEQYF.

Only one count was recorded for this clonotype. The rearrangement joins TRBV7-3 to TRBJ1-2; no clear D. V was pared by 6 bases and J by 4 bases, with 9 bases between. The CDR3 covers 12 residues. Germline-derived CDR1 and CDR2 are SGHTA and FQGTGA. The CDR3 is CASSVNFYGYTF. The CDR3 nucleotides read TGTGCCAGCAGTGTGAACTTCTATGGCTACACCTTC. The complete variable domain, with remaining parts taken from reference TRBV7-3 and TRBJ1-2, reads GAGVSQTPSNKVTEKGKYVELRCDPISGHTALYWYRQSLGQGPEFLIYFQGTGAADDSGLPNDRFFAVRPEGSVSTLKIQRTERGDSAVYLCASSVNFYGYTFGSGTRLTVV.

This clonotype was seen many times. V gene TRBV20-1 combines with J gene TRBJ1-1; D is ambiguous. There are 12 residues in the CDR3. CDR1 and CDR2 (germline): DFQATT, SNEGSKA (reference sequence). Trimming shortened V by 3 bases and J by 6 bases, and 11 bases separated the two germline ends. CDR3 region: CSASILIPEAFF. The CDR3 DNA follows: TGCAGTGCTAGTATATTAATCCCTGAAGCTTTCTTT.

Many counts were recorded for this clonotype. The CDR3 loop reads CASSLRTDTYEQYF. The CDR3 DNA reads TGTGCCAGCAGTTTAAGGACGGATACCTACGAGCAGTACTTC. The rearrangement joins TRBV12-3 or TRBV12-4 to TRBJ2-7, with D uncertain. Trimming left V 2 bases short and J 2 bases short, with 10 bases between. The CDR3 extends over 14 amino acids.

Only one count was recorded for this clonotype. V gene TRBV12-3 or TRBV12-4 combines with J gene TRBJ2-5; 10 nucleotides line up with TRBD2. Losses at the gene ends were 6 bases for V and 5 bases for J; bases not matched to a gene: 9. The CDR3 covers 15 residues. The CDR3 protein is CASSVSGRALETQYF. The CDR3 DNA is TGTGCCAGCAGCGTAAGCGGGAGGGCGTTGGAGACCCAGTACTTC.

This clonotype has only one observation. The chain has TRBV2 and TRBJ2-4; D is unclear. Germline lookup yields CDR1 SNHLY and CDR2 FYNNEI. Trimming removed 1 base at V and 10 bases at J, with 8 bases between. This CDR3 contains 12 residues. The CDR3 loop reads CASSEETSIQYF. The CDR3 DNA sequence: TGTGCCAGCAGTGAAGAAACGTCAATTCAGTACTTC.

This clonotype has at least ten counts. The V and J genes are TRBV11-2 and TRBJ1-2, with no clear D. The length of the CDR3 is 16 residues. V was clipped by 5 bases and J by 0 bases, with 16 bases between them. Germline CDR1 reads SGHAT; CDR2 reads FQNNGV. The CDR3 sequence: CASSRRSGLSNYGYTF. DNA of the CDR3: TGTGCCAGCAGCCGCCGGAGTGGTCTATCTAACTATGGCTACACCTTC.

This clonotype appeared many times. Here the CDR3 DNA reads TGTGCCAGTAGTGGACAGTCCGTGTGGGATGGCTACACCTTC. It encodes CASSGQSVWDGYTF. V and J are TRBV19 and TRBJ1-2; TRBD1 is a possible D gene (6 bases). CDR3 length equals 14 residues. Germline assignment: CDR1 LNHDA and CDR2 SQIVND (reference sequence). Trimming removed 5 bases from V and 6 bases from J, with 16 bases in between.

This clonotype has just a few counts. This chain connects TRBV7-3 to TRBJ2-5, with 10 bases that match TRBD2. CDR1 is SGHTA, CDR2 FQGTGA, per germline. The trim removed 5 bases at V and 1 base at J, leaving 4 bases unmatched. The length of the CDR3 is 15 residues. CDR3: CASSLLAGPQETQYF. CDR3 nucleotides: TGTGCCAGCAGCCTACTAGCGGGGCCCCAAGAGACCCAGTACTTC.

This clonotype showed up many times. The V and J genes are TRBV4-2 and TRBJ1-5, with D unclear. Trimming left V 0 bases short and J 9 bases short, with 12 bases between. CDR3 length equals 14 residues. Germline V gene lookup returns CDR1 LGHNA and CDR2 YNFKEQ. CDR3 in amino acids: CASSQERHPGPQHF. The CDR3 DNA sequence: TGTGCCAGCAGCCAAGAGAGGCATCCTGGGCCCCAGCATTTT.

This clonotype has a count of ten or more. The chain carries TRBV7-2 and TRBJ2-5, with 7 bases lining up with TRBD2. V lost 3 bases, J lost 5 bases, and 3 bases stayed unmatched. From germline, CDR1 is SGHTA and CDR2 FQGNSA. The CDR3 length is 13 residues. In DNA, the CDR3 is TGTGCCAGCAGCTTGACTAGCCCGGAGACCCAGTACTTC. It translates to CASSLTSPETQYF.

This clonotype was seen ten or more times. The CDR3 DNA follows: TGCAGTGCACAGAAGGGGGAAACCCCCTACGAGCAGTACTTC. Translated, it gives CSAQKGETPYEQYF. V is TRBV20-1 and J is TRBJ2-7; D might be TRBD1 (6 bases). This CDR3 contains 14 residues. Germline V gene data show CDR1 as DFQATT and CDR2 as SNEGSKA (reference sequence). The V end lost 6 bases, the J end lost 2 bases, and 17 bases lay between the germline ends.

The V call is TRBV5-1, the J call TRBJ1-5; possibly TRBD1 for D (5 bases). The germline V gene has CDR1 SGHRS and CDR2 YFSETQ. Trimming shortened V by 4 bases and J by 1 base, and 12 bases separated the two germline ends. The CDR3 consists of 15 residues. In DNA form, the CDR3 reads TGCGCCAGCAGCCCCAGGGAGGGGAGCAATCAGCCCCAGCATTTT. Its translation: CASSPREGSNQPQHF. Complete variable domain (other parts from reference TRBV5-1 and TRBJ1-5): KAGVTQTPRYLIKTRGQQVTLSCSPISGHRSVSWYQQTPGQGLQFLFEYFSETQRNKGNFPGRFSGRQFSNSRSEMNVSTLELGDSALYLCASSPREGSNQPQHFGDGTRLSIL.

The sample holds many counts of this clonotype. The rearrangement links TRBV19 to TRBJ1-2; a possible D gene is TRBD1 (5 bases). Deletions cut 1 base from V and 4 bases from J, with 7 bases between. CDR1 is LNHDA and CDR2 is SQIVND in the germline V gene (reference sequence). This CDR3 contains 13 residues. The CDR3 DNA reads TGTGCCAGTAGTATAGGAGGGACCTATGGCTACACCTTC. Encoded protein: CASSIGGTYGYTF.

This clonotype was found a few times. This chain links TRBV7-8 with TRBJ1-5; the D gene is possibly TRBD1 (5 bases). CDR3 length equals 14 residues. CDR1 and CDR2 (germline): SGHVS, FQNEAQ. V gave up 3 bases and J gave up 7 bases, with 13 bases separating them. CDR3 bases: TGTGCCAGCAGCTTGGGGGAGGGATTCCAGCCCCAGCATTTT. Residues: CASSLGEGFQPQHF.